A selection of T cell receptor beta chains follows, all from one sample in a study of cytomegalovirus exposure and HLA in healthy donors. Assay used: immunoSEQ multiplex PCR; TCRdb lists only in-frame clones, some missing. Seen here are 130,000 or so clones, about 85% observed once, and the top ten hold approximately 6.4%. The sequenced sample consisted of PBMCs. The source of these receptors is a woman aged 25 to 39 in good health and CMV-seropositive. Each CDR3 is given with its conserved first and last residue. D genes are given only for firm matches. Where a row states a size, it is once, few, many or the class of an expanded clone; other rows omit it.

CDR3aa: CASSLGQGVPEAFF; CDR3nt: TGCGCCAGCAGCTTGGGGCAGGGGGTGCCTGAAGCTTTCTTT; j_gene: TRBJ1-1; abundance: -; v_gene: TRBV5-1; d_gene: TRBD1
CDR3aa: CASRSGGGNTEAFF; CDR3nt: TGTGCCAGCCGCTCTGGGGGGGGGAACACTGAAGCTTTCTTT; j_gene: TRBJ1-1; abundance: -; v_gene: TRBV6-1; d_gene: -
CDR3aa: CASSLGGGTEAFF; CDR3nt: TGTGCCAGCAGCTTGGGTGGAGGCACTGAAGCTTTCTTT; j_gene: TRBJ1-1; abundance: -; v_gene: TRBV5-8; d_gene: -
CDR3aa: CASSHRRRCPRGYF; CDR3nt: TGCGCCAGCAGTCACAGAAGGCGTTGCCCCAGGGGGTATTTT; j_gene: TRBJ1-3; abundance: -; v_gene: TRBV10-1; d_gene: TRBD1
CDR3aa: CASSYSTGSTEAFF; CDR3nt: TGTGCCAGCAGTTATTCTACAGGTTCAACTGAAGCTTTCTTT; j_gene: TRBJ1-1; abundance: once; v_gene: TRBV6-6; d_gene: -
CDR3aa: CASSPDRADTQYF; CDR3nt: TGCGCCAGCAGCCCGGACAGGGCGGATACGCAGTATTTT; j_gene: TRBJ2-3; abundance: -; v_gene: TRBV4-1; d_gene: TRBD1
CDR3aa: CASRMDRDYGYTF; CDR3nt: TGCGCCAGCAGGATGGACAGGGACTATGGCTACACCTTC; j_gene: TRBJ1-2; abundance: once; v_gene: TRBV5-1; d_gene: TRBD1
CDR3aa: CASSNLRTGKPYEQYF; CDR3nt: TGTGCCAGCAGCAATCTCCGGACAGGCAAACCTTACGAGCAGTACTTC; j_gene: TRBJ2-7; abundance: -; v_gene: TRBV11-2; d_gene: TRBD1
CDR3aa: CASSFGTSSTDTQYF; CDR3nt: TGTGCCAGCAGTTTCGGGACTAGTTCCACAGATACGCAGTATTTT; j_gene: TRBJ2-3; abundance: once; v_gene: TRBV6-5; d_gene: TRBD2
CDR3aa: CASGLWTGGGRQYF; CDR3nt: TGTGCCAGCGGGCTCTGGACAGGGGGTGGGCGGCAGTACTTC; j_gene: TRBJ2-7; abundance: -; v_gene: TRBV28; d_gene: TRBD1
CDR3aa: CASSKLAGSSGNTIYF; CDR3nt: TGTGCCAGCTCTAAATTAGCCGGGAGCTCTGGAAACACCATATATTTT; j_gene: TRBJ1-3; abundance: -; v_gene: TRBV7-6; d_gene: -
CDR3aa: CASSQPTGPNGYTF; CDR3nt: TGTGCCAGCAGCCAGCCGACAGGCCCCAATGGCTACACCTTC; j_gene: TRBJ1-2; abundance: -; v_gene: TRBV4-2; d_gene: -
CDR3aa: CASSLTGGQGYEQYF; CDR3nt: TGCGCCAGCAGCCTGACAGGCGGACAGGGATACGAGCAGTACTTC; j_gene: TRBJ2-7; abundance: -; v_gene: TRBV5-1; d_gene: TRBD1
CDR3aa: CASSTMGGDTEAFF; CDR3nt: TGTGCCAGCAGCACGATGGGGGGGGACACTGAAGCTTTCTTT; j_gene: TRBJ1-1; abundance: -; v_gene: TRBV5-5; d_gene: -
CDR3aa: CASSSGQGEYNEQFF; CDR3nt: TGTGCCAGCAGTTCTGGACAGGGGGAATACAATGAGCAGTTCTTC; j_gene: TRBJ2-1; abundance: -; v_gene: TRBV6-5; d_gene: TRBD1
CDR3aa: CASSERWSGSRIIQYF; CDR3nt: TGTGCCAGCAGTGAAAGGTGGAGTGGGTCGCGGATTATTCAGTACTTC; j_gene: TRBJ2-4; abundance: -; v_gene: TRBV2; d_gene: -
CDR3aa: CASKRLQEGTQYF; CDR3nt: TGTGCCAGCAAGAGACTACAAGAAGGGACCCAGTACTTC; j_gene: TRBJ2-5; abundance: -; v_gene: TRBV7-2; d_gene: -
CDR3aa: CASSGSGATYNEQFF; CDR3nt: TGTGCCAGCAGTGGGAGCGGGGCCACCTACAATGAGCAGTTCTTC; j_gene: TRBJ2-1; abundance: few; v_gene: TRBV6-1; d_gene: TRBD2
CDR3aa: CAGSGGARDTQYF; CDR3nt: TGTGCCGGTAGCGGGGGGGCTAGAGATACGCAGTATTTT; j_gene: TRBJ2-3; abundance: -; v_gene: TRBV2; d_gene: TRBD2
CDR3aa: CASGAGTPNQPQHF; CDR3nt: TGTGCCAGCGGAGCCGGGACACCCAATCAGCCCCAGCATTTT; j_gene: TRBJ1-5; abundance: -; v_gene: TRBV9; d_gene: -
CDR3aa: CASSQDTGLAGAIDTQYF; CDR3nt: TGCGCCAGCAGCCAAGATACGGGGCTAGCGGGGGCAATAGATACGCAGTATTTT; j_gene: TRBJ2-3; abundance: -; v_gene: TRBV4-1; d_gene: TRBD2
CDR3aa: CAIQGYENTIYF; CDR3nt: TGTGCCATACAGGGTTATGAAAACACCATATATTTT; j_gene: TRBJ1-3; abundance: -; v_gene: TRBV10-3; d_gene: -
CDR3aa: CASSRDRARIHYGYTF; CDR3nt: TGTGCCAGCAGCCGGGACAGGGCGCGTATCCACTATGGCTACACCTTC; j_gene: TRBJ1-2; abundance: -; v_gene: TRBV27; d_gene: TRBD1
CDR3aa: CASSPLYEQYF; CDR3nt: TGTGCCAGCAGCCCCCTCTACGAGCAGTACTTC; j_gene: TRBJ2-7; abundance: -; v_gene: TRBV5-5; d_gene: -
CDR3aa: CASSLYGYTF; CDR3nt: TGTGCCAGCAGCCTGTATGGCTACACCTTC; j_gene: TRBJ1-2; abundance: -; v_gene: TRBV7-9; d_gene: -
CDR3aa: CASSLVGRGPYGYTF; CDR3nt: TGTGCCAGCAGCTTAGTGGGCAGGGGTCCCTATGGCTACACCTTC; j_gene: TRBJ1-2; abundance: -; v_gene: TRBV11-2; d_gene: -
CDR3aa: CASSRLRGPLHF; CDR3nt: TGTGCCAGTAGCCGCCTAAGGGGGCCCCTCCACTTT; j_gene: TRBJ1-6; abundance: -; v_gene: TRBV19; d_gene: -
CDR3aa: CASSADTSTGNYGYTF; CDR3nt: TGTGCCAGCAGCGCCGACACCTCGACAGGGAACTATGGCTACACCTTC; j_gene: TRBJ1-2; abundance: -; v_gene: TRBV9; d_gene: TRBD1
CDR3aa: CASSDRDKQPQHF; CDR3nt: TGTGCCAGCAGTGACAGAGATAAGCAGCCCCAGCATTTT; j_gene: TRBJ1-5; abundance: once; v_gene: TRBV6-5; d_gene: -
CDR3aa: CAWSTGGANTDTQYF; CDR3nt: TGTGCCTGGAGTACGGGGGGGGCAAACACAGATACGCAGTATTTT; j_gene: TRBJ2-3; abundance: -; v_gene: TRBV30; d_gene: TRBD2
CDR3aa: CASSPARYNEQFF; CDR3nt: TGTGCCAGCAGCCCGGCCAGGTACAATGAGCAGTTCTTC; j_gene: TRBJ2-1; abundance: -; v_gene: TRBV5-8; d_gene: -
CDR3aa: CASSSGTGGGITEAFF; CDR3nt: TGTGCCAGCAGCAGTGGGACAGGGGGTGGGATCACTGAAGCTTTCTTT; j_gene: TRBJ1-1; abundance: once; v_gene: TRBV27; d_gene: TRBD1
CDR3aa: CASSPLGDREAYEQYF; CDR3nt: TGTGCCAGCAGCCCTCTAGGGGACAGGGAAGCCTACGAGCAGTACTTC; j_gene: TRBJ2-7; abundance: -; v_gene: TRBV7-9; d_gene: TRBD1
CDR3aa: CASSGPRTGPNSPLHF; CDR3nt: TGTGCCAGCAGTGGCCCTAGGACAGGCCCAAATTCACCCCTCCACTTT; j_gene: TRBJ1-6; abundance: -; v_gene: TRBV6-1; d_gene: TRBD1
CDR3aa: CASSERASGADTQYF; CDR3nt: TGTGCCAGCAGTGAAAGGGCGTCGGGGGCAGATACGCAGTATTTT; j_gene: TRBJ2-3; abundance: -; v_gene: TRBV2; d_gene: -
CDR3aa: CASSLEGRDNQPQHF; CDR3nt: TGCGCCAGCAGCTTAGAGGGTCGGGACAATCAGCCCCAGCATTTT; j_gene: TRBJ1-5; abundance: -; v_gene: TRBV5-1; d_gene: -
CDR3aa: CASSQDHIAVTDTQYF; CDR3nt: TGCGCCAGCAGCCAAGACCACATAGCGGTAACAGATACGCAGTATTTT; j_gene: TRBJ2-3; abundance: -; v_gene: TRBV4-1; d_gene: -
CDR3aa: CAGARLAGGYNEQFF; CDR3nt: TGTGCCGGGGCAAGACTAGCGGGAGGTTACAATGAGCAGTTCTTC; j_gene: TRBJ2-1; abundance: -; v_gene: TRBV2; d_gene: TRBD2
CDR3aa: CASSPTSRGATDTQYF; CDR3nt: TGTGCCAGCAGCCCCACCTCACGGGGGGCCACAGATACGCAGTATTTT; j_gene: TRBJ2-3; abundance: -; v_gene: TRBV9; d_gene: -
CDR3aa: CASSLGGALNTEAFF; CDR3nt: TGTGCCAGCAGCTTGGGAGGGGCCCTGAACACTGAAGCTTTCTTT; j_gene: TRBJ1-1; abundance: -; v_gene: TRBV9; d_gene: -
CDR3aa: CASSPRVGDTQYF; CDR3nt: TGTGCCAGCAGCCCCAGGGTTGGAGATACGCAGTATTTT; j_gene: TRBJ2-3; abundance: -; v_gene: TRBV7-2; d_gene: -
CDR3aa: CATQKATSDEQFF; CDR3nt: TGCGCCACCCAAAAGGCGACTAGCGATGAGCAGTTCTTC; j_gene: TRBJ2-1; abundance: -; v_gene: TRBV10-2; d_gene: TRBD2
CDR3aa: CASNPRGGNYGYTF; CDR3nt: TGTGCCAGTAACCCTCGCGGGGGCAACTATGGCTACACCTTC; j_gene: TRBJ1-2; abundance: -; v_gene: TRBV27; d_gene: -
CDR3aa: CASIQDRGHNSPLHF; CDR3nt: TGTGCCAGCATTCAGGACAGGGGGCATAATTCACCCCTCCACTTT; j_gene: TRBJ1-6; abundance: once; v_gene: TRBV2; d_gene: TRBD1
CDR3aa: CASRAFSSTDTQYF; CDR3nt: TGTGCCAGCAGGGCTTTTTCTTCCACAGATACGCAGTATTTT; j_gene: TRBJ2-3; abundance: few; v_gene: TRBV27; d_gene: -
CDR3aa: CAIEADSASYGYTF; CDR3nt: TGTGCCATCGAAGCGGACAGTGCCTCCTATGGCTACACCTTC; j_gene: TRBJ1-2; abundance: -; v_gene: TRBV10-3; d_gene: -